The present T cell receptor (beta chain) was sequenced within a study of spatial heterogeneity in lung cancer. Looking at the study overall: Counts of TCR transcripts in tumor regions correlated strongly with a T cell module score (derived from matched bulk RNA-seq). The study, taken as a whole, reports: Tracking of tumor mutation counts was seen in expanded intratumoral alpha and beta TCR counts.

CDR1 KGHDR and CDR2 SFDVKD come from the germline V gene. Trimming cost V 0 bases and J 0 bases, with 9 bases left between them. This CDR3 spans 16 amino acids. TCRdb re-called the 5' RACE reads through MiXCR, storing one row per CDR3 protein. The profile shows around 7,800 distinct CDR3 sequences, roughly 8.7% of them singletons. About this clonotype itself: Its antigen is not identified.

The time point was: sample taken at primary tumor resection. Donors were around 70 untreated early-stage non-small cell lung cancer patients. This chain links TRBV24-1 with TRBJ2-3, with D hard to call. Source: lung tumor tissue, taken at surgery. This TCR was recovered from a male donor with early-stage non-small cell lung cancer. The CDR3 loop is CATSDLNRPSTDTQYF. The DNA of the CDR3 is TGTGCCACCAGTGATTTGAACAGACCTAGCACAGATACGCAGTATTTT.